The TCR beta chain under discussion was sequenced for a study of CD8+ T cells in alopecia areata. The overall study: Tofacitinib treatment spanned 6 to 18 months, with 6 months off drug afterward.

Stated treatment: oral pan-JAK inhibitor, 5-10 mg twice daily. Punch biopsies of lesional scalp, plus peripheral blood, were taken from alopecia areata patients. Following extraction, RNA underwent reverse transcription to cDNA, which served as the sequencing template. Sequencing used immunoSEQ multiplex PCR; TCRdb keeps in-frame clones, though not all of them. The sample contains more than 200,000 clones, less than 45% of which appear only once. Study-level results: It was lesional scalp, especially alopecia totalis/universalis, that showed higher clonality than normal scalp.

The sample holds a few counts of this clone. As yet, its antigen is unknown. The TCR comes from a human donor with alopecia areata. Sequencing was performed on CD4+ T cells sorted from blood, taken between weeks 36 and 40, from a patient treated with tofacitinib.

The chain's CDR3 is CASSVDSNRKNTEAFF. The CDR3 DNA follows: TGTGCCAGCAGCGTAGATAGTAACAGGAAGAACACTGAAGCTTTCTTT. J is TRBJ1-1 and V is TRBV9; weak D call: TRBD1 (5 bases). Germline-derived CDR1 and CDR2 are SGDLS and YYNGEE. V lost 0 bases, J lost 1 base, and 13 bases lay in between. The CDR3 runs to 16 residues. Complete variable domain (other parts from reference TRBV9 and TRBJ1-1): DSGVTQTPKHLITATGQRVTLRCSPRSGDLSVYWYQQSLDQGLQFLIQYYNGEERAKGNILERFSAQQFPDLHSELNLSSLELGDSALYFCASSVDSNRKNTEAFFGQGTRLTVV.